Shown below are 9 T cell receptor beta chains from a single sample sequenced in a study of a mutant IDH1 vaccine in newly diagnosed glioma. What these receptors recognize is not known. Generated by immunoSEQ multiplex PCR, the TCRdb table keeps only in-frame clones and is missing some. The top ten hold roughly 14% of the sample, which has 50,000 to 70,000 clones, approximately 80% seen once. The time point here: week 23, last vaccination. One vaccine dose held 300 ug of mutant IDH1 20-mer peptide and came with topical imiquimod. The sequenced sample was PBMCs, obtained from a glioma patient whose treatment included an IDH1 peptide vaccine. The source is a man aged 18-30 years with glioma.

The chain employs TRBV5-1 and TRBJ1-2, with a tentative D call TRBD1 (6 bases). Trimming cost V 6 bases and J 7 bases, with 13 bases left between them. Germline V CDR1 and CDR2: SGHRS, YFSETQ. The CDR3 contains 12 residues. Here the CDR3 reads CASKLTGFGYTF. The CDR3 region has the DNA TGCGCCAGCAAATTAACAGGGTTTGGCTACACCTTC. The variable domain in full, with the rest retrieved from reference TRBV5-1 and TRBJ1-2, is KAGVTQTPRYLIKTRGQQVTLSCSPISGHRSVSWYQQTPGQGLQFLFEYFSETQRNKGNFPGRFSGRQFSNSRSEMNVSTLELGDSALYLCASKLTGFGYTFGSGTRLTVV.

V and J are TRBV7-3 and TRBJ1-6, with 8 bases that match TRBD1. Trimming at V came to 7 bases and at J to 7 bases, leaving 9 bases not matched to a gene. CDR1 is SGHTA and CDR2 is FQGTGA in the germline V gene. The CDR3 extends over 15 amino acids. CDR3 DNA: TGTGCCAGCAAGCTTGGACAGGGAGACAATTCACCCCTCCACTTT. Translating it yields CASKLGQGDNSPLHF.

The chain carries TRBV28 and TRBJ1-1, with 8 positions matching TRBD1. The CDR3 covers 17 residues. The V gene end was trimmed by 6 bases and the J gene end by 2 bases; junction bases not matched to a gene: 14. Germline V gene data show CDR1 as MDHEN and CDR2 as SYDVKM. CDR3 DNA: TGTGCCAGCAGATTGAGTACCCGGGACAGGAAAAACACTGAAGCTTTCTTT. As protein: CASRLSTRDRKNTEAFF.

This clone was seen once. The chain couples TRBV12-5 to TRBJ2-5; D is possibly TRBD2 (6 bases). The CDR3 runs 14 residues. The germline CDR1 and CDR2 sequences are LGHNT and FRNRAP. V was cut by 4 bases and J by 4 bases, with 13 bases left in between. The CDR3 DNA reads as TGTGCTAGTGGTTCTAGGAGGGGCGGAGAGACCCAGTACTTC. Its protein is CASGSRRGGETQYF.

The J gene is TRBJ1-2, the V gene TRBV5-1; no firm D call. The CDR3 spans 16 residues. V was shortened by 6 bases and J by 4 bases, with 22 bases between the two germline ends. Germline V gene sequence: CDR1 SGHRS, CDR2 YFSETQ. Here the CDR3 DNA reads TGCGCCAGCACCCCTTTAGGACGGACCGGGCCCTATGGCTACACCTTC. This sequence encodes CASTPLGRTGPYGYTF.

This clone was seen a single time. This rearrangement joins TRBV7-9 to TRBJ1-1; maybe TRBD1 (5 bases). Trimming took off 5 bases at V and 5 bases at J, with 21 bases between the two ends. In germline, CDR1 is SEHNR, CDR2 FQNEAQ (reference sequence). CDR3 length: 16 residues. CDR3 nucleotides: TGTGCCAGCAGCCCGATGAGGGGCGGGGTCTGGACTGAAGCTTTCTTT. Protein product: CASSPMRGGVWTEAFF.

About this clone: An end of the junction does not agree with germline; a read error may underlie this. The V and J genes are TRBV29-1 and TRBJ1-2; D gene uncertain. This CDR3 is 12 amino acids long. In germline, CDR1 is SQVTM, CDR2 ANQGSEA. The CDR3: CSVDGLNYGHTF. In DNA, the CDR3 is TGCAGCGTTGACGGGTTAAACTATGGCCACACCTTC.

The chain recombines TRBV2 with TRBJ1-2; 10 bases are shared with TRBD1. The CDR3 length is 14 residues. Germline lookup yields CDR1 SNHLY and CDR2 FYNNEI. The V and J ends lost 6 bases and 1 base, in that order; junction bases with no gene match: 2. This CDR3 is CASRGQGINYGYTF. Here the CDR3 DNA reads TGTGCCAGCAGGGGACAGGGGATTAACTATGGCTACACCTTC. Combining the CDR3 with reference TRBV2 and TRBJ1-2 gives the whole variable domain EPEVTQTPSHQVTQMGQEVILRCVPISNHLYFYWYRQILGQKVEFLVSFYNNEISEKSEIFDDQFSVERPDGSNFTLKIRSTKLEDSAMYFCASRGQGINYGYTFGSGTRLTVV.

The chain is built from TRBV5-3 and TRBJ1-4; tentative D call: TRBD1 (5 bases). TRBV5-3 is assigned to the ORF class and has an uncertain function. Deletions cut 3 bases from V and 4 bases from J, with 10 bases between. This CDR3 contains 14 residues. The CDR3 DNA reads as TGTGCCAGAAGCTGGGACGGAAGTAATGAAAAACTGTTTTTT. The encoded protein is CARSWDGSNEKLFF.